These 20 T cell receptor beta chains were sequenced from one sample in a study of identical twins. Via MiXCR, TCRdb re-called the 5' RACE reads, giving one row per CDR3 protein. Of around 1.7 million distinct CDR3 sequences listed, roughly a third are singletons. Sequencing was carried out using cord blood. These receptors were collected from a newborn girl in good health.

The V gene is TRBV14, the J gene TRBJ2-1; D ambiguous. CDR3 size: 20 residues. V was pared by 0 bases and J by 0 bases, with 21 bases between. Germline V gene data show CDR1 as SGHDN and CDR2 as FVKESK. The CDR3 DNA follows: TGTGCCAGCAGCCAAGATGCCGTCCCCGGGTACGAAAACTCCTACAATGAGCAGTTCTTC. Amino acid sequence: CASSQDAVPGYENSYNEQFF.

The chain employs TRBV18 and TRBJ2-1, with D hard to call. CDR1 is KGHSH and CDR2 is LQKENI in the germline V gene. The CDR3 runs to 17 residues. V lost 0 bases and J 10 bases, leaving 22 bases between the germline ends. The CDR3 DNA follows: TGTGCCAGCTCACCACCGCGGAACAATCCGAATTTCGAGGAGCAGTTCTTC. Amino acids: CASSPPRNNPNFEEQFF.

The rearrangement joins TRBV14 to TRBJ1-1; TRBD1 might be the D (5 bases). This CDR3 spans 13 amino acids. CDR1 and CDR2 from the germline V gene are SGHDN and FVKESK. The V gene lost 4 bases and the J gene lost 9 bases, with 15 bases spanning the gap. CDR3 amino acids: CASSPLGQGQAFF. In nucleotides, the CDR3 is TGTGCCAGCAGCCCCCTAGGGCAGGGACAAGCTTTCTTT.

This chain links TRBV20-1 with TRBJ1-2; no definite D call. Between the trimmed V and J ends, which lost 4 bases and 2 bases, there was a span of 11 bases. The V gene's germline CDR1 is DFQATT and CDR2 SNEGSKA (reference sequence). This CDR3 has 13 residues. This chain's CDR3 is CSAIGSENYGYTF. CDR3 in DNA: TGCAGTGCTATAGGCAGTGAAAACTATGGCTACACCTTC.

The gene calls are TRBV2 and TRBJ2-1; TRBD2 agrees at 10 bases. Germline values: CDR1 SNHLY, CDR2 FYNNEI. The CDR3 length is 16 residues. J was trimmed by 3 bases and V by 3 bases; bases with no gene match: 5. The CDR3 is CASSDPLAGVYNEQFF. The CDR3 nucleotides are TGTGCCAGCAGTGATCCCCTAGCGGGGGTCTACAATGAGCAGTTCTTC.

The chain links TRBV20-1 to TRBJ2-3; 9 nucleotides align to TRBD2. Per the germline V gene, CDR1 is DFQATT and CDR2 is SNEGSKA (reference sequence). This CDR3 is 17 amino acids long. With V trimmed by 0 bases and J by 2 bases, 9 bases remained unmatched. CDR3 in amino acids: CSARDFVAGADTDTQYF. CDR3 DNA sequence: TGCAGTGCTAGAGATTTCGTAGCGGGAGCGGACACAGATACGCAGTATTTT.

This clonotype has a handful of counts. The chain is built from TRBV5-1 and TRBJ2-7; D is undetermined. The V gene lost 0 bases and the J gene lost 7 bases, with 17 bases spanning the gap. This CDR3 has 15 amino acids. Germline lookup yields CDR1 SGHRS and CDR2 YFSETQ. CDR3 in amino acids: CASSLVSRSLEEQYF. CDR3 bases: TGCGCCAGCAGCTTGGTCAGCCGCTCCTTGGAAGAGCAGTACTTC.

The CDR3 is CASSGPRDSPGELFF. CDR3 DNA: TGTGCCAGCAGTGGGCCTCGGGACAGCCCCGGGGAGCTGTTTTTT. This rearrangement joins TRBV6-1 to TRBJ2-2, with 7 bases matching TRBD1. Germline assignment: CDR1 MNHNS and CDR2 SASEGT. Trimming removed 4 bases from V and 6 bases from J; junction bases left unmatched: 8. The CDR3 spans 15 residues.

The CDR3 DNA reads TGTGCCAGCAGTTTTATGAGGGCTCCCCCCTACAATGAGCAGTTCTTC. The encoded protein is CASSFMRAPPYNEQFF. This chain uses TRBV27 with TRBJ2-1; D is possibly TRBD2 (5 bases). Trimming removed 3 bases from V and 2 bases from J, with 14 bases in between. The CDR3 sequence is 16 residues long. CDR1 MNHEY and CDR2 SMNVEV come from the germline V gene (reference sequence).

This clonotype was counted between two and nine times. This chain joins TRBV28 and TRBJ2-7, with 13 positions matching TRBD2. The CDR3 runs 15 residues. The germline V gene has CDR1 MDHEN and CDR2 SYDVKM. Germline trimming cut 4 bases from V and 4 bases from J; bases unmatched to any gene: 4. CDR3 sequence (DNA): TGTGCCAGCAGTTCCTCGGGACTAGCGGGGTACGAGCAGTACTTC. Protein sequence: CASSSSGLAGYEQYF.

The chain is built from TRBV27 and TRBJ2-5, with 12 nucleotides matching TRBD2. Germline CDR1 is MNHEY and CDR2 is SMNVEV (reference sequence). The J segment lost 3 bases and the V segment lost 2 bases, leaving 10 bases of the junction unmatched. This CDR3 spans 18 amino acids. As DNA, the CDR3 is TGTGCCAGCAGTTTAAGTTCTAGCGGGAGGGGAATTAAAGAGACCCAGTACTTC. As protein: CASSLSSSGRGIKETQYF.

The CDR3 DNA reads as TGTGCCAGCAGCCAGGACAGGGTTCGGGGAGATGAGCAGTTCTTC. Translating gives CASSQDRVRGDEQFF. The J gene is TRBJ2-1, the V gene TRBV7-2; the match to TRBD1 covers 8 bases. Germline V CDR1 and CDR2: SGHTA, FQGNSA. This CDR3 contains 15 residues. The J segment lost 8 bases and the V segment lost 5 bases, leaving 11 bases of the junction unmatched.

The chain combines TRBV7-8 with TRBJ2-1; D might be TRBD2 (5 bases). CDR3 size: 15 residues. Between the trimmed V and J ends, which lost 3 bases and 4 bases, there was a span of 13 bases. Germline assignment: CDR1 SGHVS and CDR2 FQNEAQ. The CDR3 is CASSFGGFSYNEQFF. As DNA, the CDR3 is TGTGCCAGCAGCTTTGGCGGGTTTTCATACAATGAGCAGTTCTTC. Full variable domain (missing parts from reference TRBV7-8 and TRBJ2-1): GAGVSQSPRYKVAKRGQDVALRCDPISGHVSLFWYQQALGQGPEFLTYFQNEAQLDKSGLPSDRFFAERPEGSVSTLKIQRTQQEDSAVYLCASSFGGFSYNEQFFGPGTRLTVL.

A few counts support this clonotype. For the CDR3, the DNA is TGTGCCAGCAGCTTATCCAGGGAGTATAGCAATCAGCCCCAGCATTTT. As protein: CASSLSREYSNQPQHF. The rearrangement joins TRBV13 to TRBJ1-5, with D possibly matching TRBD1 (5 bases). The germline V gene encodes CDR1 PRHDT and CDR2 FYEKMQ (reference sequence). The CDR3 has 16 amino acids. V lost 2 bases and J lost 0, with 11 bases in between.

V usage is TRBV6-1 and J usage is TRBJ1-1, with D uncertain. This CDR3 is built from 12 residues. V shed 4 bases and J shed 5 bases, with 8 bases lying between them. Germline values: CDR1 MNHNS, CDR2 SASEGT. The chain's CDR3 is CASSGYLTEAFF. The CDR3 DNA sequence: TGTGCCAGCAGTGGATATCTAACTGAAGCTTTCTTT.

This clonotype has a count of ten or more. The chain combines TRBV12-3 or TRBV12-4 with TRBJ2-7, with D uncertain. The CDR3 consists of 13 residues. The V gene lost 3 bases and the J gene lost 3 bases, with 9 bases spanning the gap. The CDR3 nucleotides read TGTGCCAGCAGTTTTCGGAGATTCTACGAGCAGTACTTC. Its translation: CASSFRRFYEQYF.

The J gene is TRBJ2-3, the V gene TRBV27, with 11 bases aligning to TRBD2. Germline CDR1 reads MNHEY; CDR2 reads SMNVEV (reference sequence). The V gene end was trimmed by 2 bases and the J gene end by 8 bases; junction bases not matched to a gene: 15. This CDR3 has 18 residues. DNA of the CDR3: TGTGCCAGCAGTTTAAGACCTCTAGCGGGAGGAGGGTACGTTACGCAGTATTTT. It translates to CASSLRPLAGGGYVTQYF.

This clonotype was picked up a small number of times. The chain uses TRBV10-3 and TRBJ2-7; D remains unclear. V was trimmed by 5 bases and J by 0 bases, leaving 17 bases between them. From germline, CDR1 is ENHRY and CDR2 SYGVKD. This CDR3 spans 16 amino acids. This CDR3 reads CAISPSQLRSSYEQYF. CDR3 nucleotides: TGTGCCATCAGTCCCTCCCAACTTAGGAGCTCCTACGAGCAGTACTTC.

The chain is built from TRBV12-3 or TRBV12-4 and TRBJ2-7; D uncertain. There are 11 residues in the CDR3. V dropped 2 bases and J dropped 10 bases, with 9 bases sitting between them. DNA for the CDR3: TGTGCCAGCAGTTTATTGGCAGACCAGTACTTC. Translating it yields CASSLLADQYF.

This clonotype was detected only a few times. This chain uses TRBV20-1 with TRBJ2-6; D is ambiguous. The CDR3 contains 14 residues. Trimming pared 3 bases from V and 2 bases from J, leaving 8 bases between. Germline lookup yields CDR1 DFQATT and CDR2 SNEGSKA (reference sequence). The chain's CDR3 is CSARIVAGANVLTF. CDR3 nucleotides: TGCAGTGCTAGGATTGTGGCTGGGGCCAACGTCCTGACTTTC.